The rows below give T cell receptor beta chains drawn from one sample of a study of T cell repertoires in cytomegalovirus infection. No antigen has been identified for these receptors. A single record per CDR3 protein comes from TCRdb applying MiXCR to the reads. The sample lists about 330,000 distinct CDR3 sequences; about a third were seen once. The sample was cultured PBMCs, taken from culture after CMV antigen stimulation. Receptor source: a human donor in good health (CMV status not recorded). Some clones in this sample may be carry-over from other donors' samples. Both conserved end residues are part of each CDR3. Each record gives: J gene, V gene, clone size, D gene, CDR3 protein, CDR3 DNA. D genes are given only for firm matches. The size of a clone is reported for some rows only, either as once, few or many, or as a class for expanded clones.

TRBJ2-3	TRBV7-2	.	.	CASSSSRVSTDTQYF	TGTGCCAGCAGCTCCTCCCGGGTTAGCACAGATACGCAGTATTTT
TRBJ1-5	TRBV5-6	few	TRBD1	CASSFRDRGQPQHF	TGTGCCAGCAGCTTCAGGGACAGGGGACAGCCCCAGCATTTT
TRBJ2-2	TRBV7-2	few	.	CASSLDFPNTGELFF	TGTGCCAGCAGCTTGGACTTTCCGAACACCGGGGAGCTGTTTTTT
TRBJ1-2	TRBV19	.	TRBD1	CASNPGTGIYGYTF	TGTGCCAGTAACCCCGGGACAGGGATCTATGGCTACACCTTC
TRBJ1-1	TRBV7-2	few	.	CASSLDGGEAFF	TGTGCCAGCAGCTTAGATGGCGGGGAAGCTTTCTTT
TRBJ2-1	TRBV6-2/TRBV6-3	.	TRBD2	CASSLLLAGGSEQFF	TGTGCCAGCAGTTTGTTGCTAGCGGGAGGTAGTGAGCAGTTCTTC
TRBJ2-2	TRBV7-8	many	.	CASSLEVTNTGELFF	TGTGCCAGCAGCTTAGAAGTTACGAACACCGGGGAGCTGTTTTTT
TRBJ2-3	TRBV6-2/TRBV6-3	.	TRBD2	CASSYSRTSLTDTQYF	TGTGCCAGCAGTTACTCGAGGACTAGCCTCACAGATACGCAGTATTTT
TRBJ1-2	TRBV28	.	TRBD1	CASSTGGTAHDGYTF	TGTGCCAGCAGTACAGGCGGGACAGCGCACGATGGCTACACCTTC
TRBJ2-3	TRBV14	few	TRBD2	CASSGTSGSSQYF	TGTGCCAGCAGTGGGACTAGCGGGAGTTCGCAGTATTTT
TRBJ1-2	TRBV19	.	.	CASSIAGENYGYTF	TGTGCCAGTAGTATAGCTGGGGAAAACTATGGCTACACCTTC
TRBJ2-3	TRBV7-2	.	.	CASSRRTSTDTQYF	TGTGCCAGCAGCCGGAGGACTAGCACAGATACGCAGTATTTT
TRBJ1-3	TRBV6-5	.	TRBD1	CASRSSTGVGGNTIYF	TGTGCCAGCAGATCTTCGACAGGGGTAGGAGGAAACACCATATATTTT
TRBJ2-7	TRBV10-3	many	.	CAISEGGGPSSYEQYF	TGTGCCATCAGTGAGGGAGGCGGGCCGAGCTCCTACGAGCAGTACTTC
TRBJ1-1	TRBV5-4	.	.	CASSFGTLLNTEAFF	TGTGCCAGCAGCTTTGGGACGCTGTTGAACACTGAAGCTTTCTTT
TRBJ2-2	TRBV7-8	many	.	CASSLGHTGELFF	TGTGCCAGCAGCTTAGGTCACACCGGGGAGCTGTTTTTT
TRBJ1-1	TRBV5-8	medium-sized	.	CASSPTYPLNTEAFF	TGTGCCAGCAGCCCCACCTATCCCTTGAACACTGAAGCTTTCTTT
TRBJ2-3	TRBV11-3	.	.	CASSWTGTTDTQYF	TGTGCCAGCAGTTGGACTGGAACCACAGATACGCAGTATTTT
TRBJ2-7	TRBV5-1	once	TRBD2	CASTGRYGNEQYF	TGCGCCAGTACCGGGAGGTACGGAAACGAGCAGTACTTC
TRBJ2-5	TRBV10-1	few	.	CASSDTPETQYF	TGCGCCAGCAGTGATACCCCGGAGACCCAGTACTTC
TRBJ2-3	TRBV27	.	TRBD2	CASSLPSGRVTDTQYF	TGTGCCAGCAGTTTACCTAGCGGGAGGGTCACAGATACGCAGTATTTT
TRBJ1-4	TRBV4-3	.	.	CASSQDRREKLFF	TGCGCCAGCAGCCAAGATCGTCGGGAAAAACTGTTTTTT
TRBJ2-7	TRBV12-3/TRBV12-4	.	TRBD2	CASSLFWREVEYF	TGTGCCAGCAGTTTATTTTGGCGGGAGGTGGAGTACTTC
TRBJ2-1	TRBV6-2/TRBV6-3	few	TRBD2	CASSGPLAGDGNEQFF	TGTGCCAGCAGTGGCCCTCTAGCGGGAGATGGAAATGAGCAGTTCTTC
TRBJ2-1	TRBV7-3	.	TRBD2	CASSGRTGGSPARDEQFF	TGTGCCAGCAGCGGAAGGACTGGCGGGAGCCCCGCGCGGGATGAGCAGTTCTTC
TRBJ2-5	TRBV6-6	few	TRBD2	CASTRRGGRKETQYF	TGTGCCAGCACCCGCCGGGGGGGACGGAAAGAGACCCAGTACTTC
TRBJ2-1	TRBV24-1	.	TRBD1	CATSASGQRAKEQFF	TGTGCCACCAGTGCCTCGGGACAGAGGGCTAAGGAGCAGTTCTTC
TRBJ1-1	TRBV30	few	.	CAWSVRPVTEAFF	TGTGCCTGGAGTGTACGACCCGTCACTGAAGCTTTCTTT
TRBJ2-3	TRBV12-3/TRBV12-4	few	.	CASRVGSSNTDTQYF	TGTGCCAGCAGGGTCGGGTCGTCTAACACAGATACGCAGTATTTT
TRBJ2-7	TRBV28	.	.	CASSAYGTSYEQYF	TGTGCCAGCAGTGCCTACGGGACATCCTACGAGCAGTACTTC
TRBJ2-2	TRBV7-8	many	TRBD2	CASSPLAGTAGELFF	TGTGCCAGCAGCCCCCTAGCGGGTACGGCCGGGGAGCTGTTTTTT
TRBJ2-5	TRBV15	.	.	CATSRGFRGSGETQYF	TGTGCCACCAGCAGGGGGTTCCGGGGATCGGGGGAGACCCAGTACTTC
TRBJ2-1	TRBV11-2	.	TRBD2	CASSQGLAGFSYNEQFF	TGTGCCAGCAGCCAAGGACTAGCGGGATTCTCCTACAATGAGCAGTTCTTC
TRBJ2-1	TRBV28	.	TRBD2	CASSASGRAYNEQFF	TGTGCCAGCAGTGCCTCCGGGAGGGCATACAATGAGCAGTTCTTC
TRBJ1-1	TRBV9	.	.	CASSRGGAANTEAFF	TGTGCCAGCAGTCGGGGGGGGGCGGCGAACACTGAAGCTTTCTTT
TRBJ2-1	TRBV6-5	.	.	CASSYWGQGNNEQFF	TGTGCCAGCAGTTACTGGGGCCAGGGGAACAATGAGCAGTTCTTC
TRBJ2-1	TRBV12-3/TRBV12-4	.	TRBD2	CASRRLAGGNEQFF	TGTGCCAGCAGAAGACTAGCGGGGGGTAATGAGCAGTTCTTC
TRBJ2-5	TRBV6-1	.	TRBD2	CASSEGTSGSQYF	TGTGCCAGCAGTGAAGGGACTAGCGGATCCCAGTACTTC
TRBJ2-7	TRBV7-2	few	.	CASSFSGAIEQYF	TGTGCCAGCAGCTTCTCCGGGGCCATAGAGCAGTACTTC
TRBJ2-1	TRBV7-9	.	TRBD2	CASSLDPPGLGSEQFF	TGTGCCAGCAGCTTAGACCCTCCGGGACTAGGGAGTGAGCAGTTCTTC
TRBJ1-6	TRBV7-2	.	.	CASSLNKRPLHF	TGTGCCAGCAGCTTAAATAAAAGACCCCTCCACTTT
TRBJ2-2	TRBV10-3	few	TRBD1	CAISEPNRGAGELFF	TGTGCCATCAGTGAGCCGAACAGGGGCGCCGGGGAGCTGTTTTTT
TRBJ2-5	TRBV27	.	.	CASSLGRANWETQYF	TGTGCCAGCAGTTTAGGCAGGGCCAATTGGGAGACCCAGTACTTC
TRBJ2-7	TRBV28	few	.	CASNLRGTYEQYF	TGTGCCAGCAATCTCCGGGGAACCTACGAGCAGTACTTC
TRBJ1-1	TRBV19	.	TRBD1	CASSPRGRTGRMNTEAFF	TGTGCCAGTAGTCCACGGGGTCGGACAGGGCGGATGAACACTGAAGCTTTCTTT
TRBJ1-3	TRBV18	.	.	CASSLSTVESSGNTIYF	TGTGCCAGCTCATTATCTACAGTGGAGAGCTCTGGAAACACCATATATTTT
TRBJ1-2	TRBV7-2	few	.	CASSQDRNYGYTF	TGTGCCAGCAGCCAGGACAGAAACTATGGCTACACCTTC
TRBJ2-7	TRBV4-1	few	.	CASSQDSDRFTQEQYF	TGCGCCAGCAGCCAAGATTCGGACAGATTTACGCAAGAGCAGTACTTC
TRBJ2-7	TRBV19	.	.	CASSIATSSYEQYF	TGTGCCAGTAGTATAGCTACTAGCTCCTACGAGCAGTACTTC
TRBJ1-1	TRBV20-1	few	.	CSANTGSTEAFF	TGCAGTGCTAATACAGGGTCCACTGAAGCTTTCTTT
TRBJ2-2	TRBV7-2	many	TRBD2	CASRYGLAGGPNTGELFF	TGTGCCAGCCGTTATGGGCTAGCGGGAGGGCCGAACACCGGGGAGCTGTTTTTT
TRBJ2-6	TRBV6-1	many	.	CASSYSGSGANVLTF	TGTGCCAGCAGTTATTCTGGCTCTGGGGCCAACGTCCTGACTTTC
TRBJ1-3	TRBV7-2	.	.	CASSLRISGNTIYF	TGTGCCAGCAGCTTACGAATCTCTGGAAACACCATATATTTT
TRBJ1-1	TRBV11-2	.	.	CASSDLGRTEAFF	TGTGCCAGCAGTGATCTTGGGCGGACTGAAGCTTTCTTT
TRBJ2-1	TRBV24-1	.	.	CATSDKRSYNEQFF	TGTGCCACCAGTGATAAGCGATCCTACAATGAGCAGTTCTTC
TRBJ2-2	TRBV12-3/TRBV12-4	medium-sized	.	CASSLRAVNTGELFF	TGTGCCAGCAGTTTACGAGCGGTGAACACCGGGGAGCTGTTTTTT
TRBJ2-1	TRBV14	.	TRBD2	CASSQEGLAGGPNNEQFF	TGTGCCAGCAGCCAAGAAGGGTTAGCGGGAGGGCCAAACAATGAGCAGTTCTTC
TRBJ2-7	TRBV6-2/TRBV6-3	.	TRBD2	CASSYRSGQIYEQYF	TGTGCCAGCAGTTACCGTAGCGGGCAGATTTACGAGCAGTACTTC
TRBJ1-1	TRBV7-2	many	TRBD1	CASTGTGRVNEAFF	TGTGCCAGCACAGGGACAGGGAGGGTCAATGAAGCTTTCTTT